This T cell receptor (beta chain) was sequenced for a study of PD-1 blockade in classical Hodgkin lymphoma. The CDR3 has 11 residues. Trimming cost V 3 bases and J 11 bases, with 11 bases left between them. Per germline, CDR1 GTSNPN and CDR2 SVGIG (reference sequence). The table came from immunoSEQ multiplex PCR; TCRdb's copy has only in-frame clones and leaves some out. The sample has roughly 30,000 clones; around 89% are singletons. Time point given: newly diagnosed, previously untreated cHL patient sample. Negative magnetic selection isolated CD4+ T cells from thawed PBMCs. The sequencing input was CD4+ T cells from blood. This receptor was identified in a human donor with classical Hodgkin lymphoma. The chain uses TRBV30 and TRBJ2-1; D is undetermined. In DNA, the CDR3 is TGTGCCTGGAGCCCAACATTAAAGCAGTTCTTC. As protein: CAWSPTLKQFF.